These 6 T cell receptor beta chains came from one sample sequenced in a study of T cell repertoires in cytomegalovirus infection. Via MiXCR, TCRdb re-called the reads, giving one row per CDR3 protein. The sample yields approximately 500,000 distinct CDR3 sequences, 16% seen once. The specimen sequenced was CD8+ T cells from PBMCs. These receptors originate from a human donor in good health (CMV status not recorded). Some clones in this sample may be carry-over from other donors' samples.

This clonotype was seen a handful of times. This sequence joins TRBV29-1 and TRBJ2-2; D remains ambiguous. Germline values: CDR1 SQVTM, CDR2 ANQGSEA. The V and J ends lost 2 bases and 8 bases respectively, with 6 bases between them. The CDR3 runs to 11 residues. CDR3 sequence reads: CSVESSGELFF. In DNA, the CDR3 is TGCAGCGTTGAAAGTTCTGGGGAGCTGTTTTTT.

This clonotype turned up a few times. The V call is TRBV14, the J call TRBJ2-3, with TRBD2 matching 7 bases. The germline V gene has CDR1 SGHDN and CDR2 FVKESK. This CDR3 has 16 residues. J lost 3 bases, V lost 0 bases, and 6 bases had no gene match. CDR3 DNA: TGTGCCAGCAGCCAAGATGGCGGGGGATTTACAGATACGCAGTATTTT. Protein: CASSQDGGGFTDTQYF.

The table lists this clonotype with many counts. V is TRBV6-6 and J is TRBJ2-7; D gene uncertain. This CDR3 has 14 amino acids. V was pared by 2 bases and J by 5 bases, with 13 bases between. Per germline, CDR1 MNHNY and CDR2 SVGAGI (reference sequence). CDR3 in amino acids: CASSYEGTVNEQYF. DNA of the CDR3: TGTGCCAGCAGTTACGAAGGAACCGTCAACGAGCAGTACTTC.

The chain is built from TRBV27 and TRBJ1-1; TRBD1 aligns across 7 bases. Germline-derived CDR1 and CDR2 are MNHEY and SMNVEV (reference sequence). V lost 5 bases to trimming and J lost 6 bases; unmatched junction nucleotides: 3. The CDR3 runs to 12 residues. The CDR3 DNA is TGTGCCAGCAGTACCCAGGGGGCTGAAGCTTTCTTT. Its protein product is CASSTQGAEAFF.

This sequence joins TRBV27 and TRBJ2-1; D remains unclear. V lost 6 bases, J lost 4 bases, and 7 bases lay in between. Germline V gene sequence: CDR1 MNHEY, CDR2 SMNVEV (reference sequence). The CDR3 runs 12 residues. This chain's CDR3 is CASRQNYNEQFF. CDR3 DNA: TGTGCCAGCAGACAGAATTACAATGAGCAGTTCTTC.

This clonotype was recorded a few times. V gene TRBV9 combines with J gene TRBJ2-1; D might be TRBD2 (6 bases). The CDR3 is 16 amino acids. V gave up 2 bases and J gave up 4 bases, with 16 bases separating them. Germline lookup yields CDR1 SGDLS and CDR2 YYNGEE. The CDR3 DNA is TGTGCCAGCAGCGTTGCAACGGGGGAATTATACAATGAGCAGTTCTTC. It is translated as CASSVATGELYNEQFF.